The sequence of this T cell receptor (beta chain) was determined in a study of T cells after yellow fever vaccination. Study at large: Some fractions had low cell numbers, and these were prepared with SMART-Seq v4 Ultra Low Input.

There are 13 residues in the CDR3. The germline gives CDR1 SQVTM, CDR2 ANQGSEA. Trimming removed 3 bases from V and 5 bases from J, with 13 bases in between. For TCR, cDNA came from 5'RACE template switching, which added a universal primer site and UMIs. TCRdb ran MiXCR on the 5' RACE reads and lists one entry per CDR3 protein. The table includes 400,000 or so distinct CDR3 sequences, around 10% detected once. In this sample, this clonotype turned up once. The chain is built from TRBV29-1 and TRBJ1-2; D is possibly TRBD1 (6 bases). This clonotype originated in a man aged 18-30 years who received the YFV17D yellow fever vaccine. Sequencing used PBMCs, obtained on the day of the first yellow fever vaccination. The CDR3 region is CSVDKGGRYGYTF. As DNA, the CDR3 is TGCAGCGTTGATAAAGGGGGTCGATATGGCTACACCTTC.